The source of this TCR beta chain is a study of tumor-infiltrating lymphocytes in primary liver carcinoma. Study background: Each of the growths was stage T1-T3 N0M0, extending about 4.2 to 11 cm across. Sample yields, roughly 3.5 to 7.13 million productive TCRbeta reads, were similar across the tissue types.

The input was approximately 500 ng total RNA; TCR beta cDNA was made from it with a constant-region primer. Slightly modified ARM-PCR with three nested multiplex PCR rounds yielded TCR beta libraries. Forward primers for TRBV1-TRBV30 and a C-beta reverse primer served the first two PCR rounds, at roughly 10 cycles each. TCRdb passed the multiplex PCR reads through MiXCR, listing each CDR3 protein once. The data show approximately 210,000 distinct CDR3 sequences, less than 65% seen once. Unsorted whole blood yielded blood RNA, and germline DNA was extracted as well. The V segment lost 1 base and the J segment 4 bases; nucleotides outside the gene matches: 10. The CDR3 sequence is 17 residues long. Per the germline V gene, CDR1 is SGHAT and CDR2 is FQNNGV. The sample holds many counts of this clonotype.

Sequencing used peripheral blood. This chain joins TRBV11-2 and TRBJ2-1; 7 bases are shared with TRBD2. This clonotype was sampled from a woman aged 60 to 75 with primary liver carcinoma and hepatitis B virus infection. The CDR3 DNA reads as TGTGCCAGCAGCTTAGCGGGAGGAGGGGTCTTTTACAATGAGCAGTTCTTC. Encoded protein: CASSLAGGGVFYNEQFF.